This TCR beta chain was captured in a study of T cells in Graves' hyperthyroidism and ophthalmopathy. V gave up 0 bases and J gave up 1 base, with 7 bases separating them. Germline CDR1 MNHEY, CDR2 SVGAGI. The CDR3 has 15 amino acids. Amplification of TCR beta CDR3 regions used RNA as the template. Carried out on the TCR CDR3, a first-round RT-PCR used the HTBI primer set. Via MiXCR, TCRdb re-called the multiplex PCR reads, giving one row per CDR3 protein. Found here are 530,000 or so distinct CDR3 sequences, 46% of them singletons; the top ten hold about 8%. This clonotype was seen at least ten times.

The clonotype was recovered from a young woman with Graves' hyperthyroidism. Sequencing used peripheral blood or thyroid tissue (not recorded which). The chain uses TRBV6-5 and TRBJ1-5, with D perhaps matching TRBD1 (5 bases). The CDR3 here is CASSYSRGSNQPQHF. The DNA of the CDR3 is TGTGCCAGCAGTTACTCACGGGGGAGCAATCAGCCCCAGCATTTT.